This T cell receptor (beta chain) is from a study of control samples from healthy donors and cancer patients. This CDR3 comprises 14 residues. V gave up 3 bases and J gave up 6 bases, with 14 bases separating them. The germline V gene encodes CDR1 ENHRY and CDR2 SYGVKD. Here immunoSEQ multiplex PCR was the method, and the copy in TCRdb shows in-frame clones only, minus some. The sample includes over 150,000 clones, 96% of them seen just once. The TCR comes from a woman in her thirties in good health. The chain joins TRBV10-3 to TRBJ1-2; D is uncertain. The sample consisted of blood. The CDR3, as DNA: TGTGCCATCAGTGACTACTGGGATCAGGATGGCTACACCTTC. It is translated as CAISDYWDQDGYTF.